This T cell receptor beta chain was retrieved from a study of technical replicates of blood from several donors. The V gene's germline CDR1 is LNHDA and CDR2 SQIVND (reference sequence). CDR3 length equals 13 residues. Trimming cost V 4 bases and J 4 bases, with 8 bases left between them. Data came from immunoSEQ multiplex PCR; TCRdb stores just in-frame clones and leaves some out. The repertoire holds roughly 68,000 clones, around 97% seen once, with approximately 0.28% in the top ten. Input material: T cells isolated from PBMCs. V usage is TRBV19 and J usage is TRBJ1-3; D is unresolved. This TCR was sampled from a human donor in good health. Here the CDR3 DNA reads TGTGCCAGTAGTAGCCTACAGGGAAACACCATATATTTT. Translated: CASSSLQGNTIYF.